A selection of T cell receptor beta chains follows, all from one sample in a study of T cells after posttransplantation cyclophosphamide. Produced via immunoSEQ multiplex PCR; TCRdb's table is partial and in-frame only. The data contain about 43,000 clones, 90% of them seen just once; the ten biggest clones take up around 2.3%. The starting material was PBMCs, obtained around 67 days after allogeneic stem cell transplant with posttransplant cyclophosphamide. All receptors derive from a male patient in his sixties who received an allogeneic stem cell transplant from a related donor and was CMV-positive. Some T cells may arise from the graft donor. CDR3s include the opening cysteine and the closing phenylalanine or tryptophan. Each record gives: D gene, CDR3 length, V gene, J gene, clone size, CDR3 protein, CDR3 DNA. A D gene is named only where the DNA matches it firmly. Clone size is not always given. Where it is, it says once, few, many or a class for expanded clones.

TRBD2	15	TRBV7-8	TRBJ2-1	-	CASSLGLARSDEQFF	TGTGCCAGCAGCTTAGGACTAGCGAGGAGTGATGAGCAGTTCTTC
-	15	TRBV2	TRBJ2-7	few	CASSGNRARTYEQYF	TGTGCCAGCAGCGGTAACAGGGCCCGGACCTACGAGCAGTACTTC
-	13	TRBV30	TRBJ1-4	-	CALAGSTNEKLFF	TGTGCCTTGGCGGGATCAACTAATGAAAAACTGTTTTTT
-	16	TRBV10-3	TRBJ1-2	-	CAISESPGLANYGYTF	TGTGCCATCAGTGAGTCGCCGGGGTTAGCTAACTATGGCTACACCTTC
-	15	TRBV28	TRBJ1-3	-	CASNSGPISGNTIYF	TGTGCCAGCAATTCAGGGCCCATCTCTGGAAACACCATATATTTT
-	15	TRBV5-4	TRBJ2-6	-	CASSPAGGEANVLTF	TGTGCCAGCAGCCCAGCCGGAGGGGAGGCCAACGTCCTGACTTTC
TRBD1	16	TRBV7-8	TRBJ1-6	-	CASSARTGDGGSPLHF	TGTGCCAGCAGCGCCCGGACAGGGGATGGTGGTTCACCCCTCCACTTT
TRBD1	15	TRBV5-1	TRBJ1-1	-	CASSLQGAGNTEAFF	TGCGCCAGCAGCTTACAGGGGGCTGGGAACACTGAAGCTTTCTTT
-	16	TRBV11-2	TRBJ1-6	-	CASSPGGNRANSPLHF	TGTGCCAGCAGCCCGGGGGGAAATAGGGCGAATTCACCCCTCCACTTT
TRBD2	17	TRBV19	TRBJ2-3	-	CASSAVSGGAGADTQYF	TGTGCCAGTAGTGCCGTTAGCGGGGGGGCCGGGGCAGATACGCAGTATTTT
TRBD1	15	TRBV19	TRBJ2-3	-	CASSWTGSSTDTQYF	TGTGCCAGTAGTTGGACAGGGTCTAGCACAGATACGCAGTATTTT
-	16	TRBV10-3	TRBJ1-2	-	CAISESGGRVGYGYTF	TGTGCCATCAGTGAGTCTGGGGGCAGGGTTGGCTATGGCTACACCTTC
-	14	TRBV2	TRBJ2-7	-	CASSEGTGAYEQYF	TGTGCCAGCAGTGAAGGGACCGGGGCCTACGAGCAGTACTTC
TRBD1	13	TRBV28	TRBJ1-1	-	CASAGTGNTEAFF	TGTGCCAGCGCAGGGACAGGGAACACTGAAGCTTTCTTT
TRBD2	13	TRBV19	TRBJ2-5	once	CASSGPSGETQYF	TGTGCCAGTAGTGGGCCTAGCGGAGAGACCCAGTACTTC
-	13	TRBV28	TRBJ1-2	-	CASSFAGEGGYTF	TGTGCCAGCAGTTTCGCAGGGGAGGGTGGCTACACCTTC
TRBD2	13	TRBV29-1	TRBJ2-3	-	CSVQREIPDTQYF	TGCAGCGTCCAGCGGGAGATACCAGATACGCAGTATTTT
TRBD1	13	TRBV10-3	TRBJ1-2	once	CAIRSSGGSGYTF	TGTGCCATCAGATCTTCAGGGGGCAGTGGCTACACCTTC
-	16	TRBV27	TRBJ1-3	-	CASRPTGTYSGNTIYF	TGTGCCAGCAGGCCGACAGGAACCTACTCTGGAAACACCATATATTTT
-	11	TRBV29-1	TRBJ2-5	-	CSVDYPGTQYF	TGCAGCGTTGACTACCCCGGGACCCAGTACTTC
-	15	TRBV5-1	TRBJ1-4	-	CASSLGDSSQGKLFF	TGCGCCAGCAGCTTGGGGGACTCCAGCCAGGGAAAACTGTTTTTT
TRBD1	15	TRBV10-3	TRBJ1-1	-	CAISGQGAGDTEAFF	TGTGCCATCAGTGGGCAGGGGGCAGGGGACACTGAAGCTTTCTTT
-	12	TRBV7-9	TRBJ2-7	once	CASSLSGYEQYF	TGTGCCAGCAGCTTGTCGGGGTACGAGCAGTACTTC
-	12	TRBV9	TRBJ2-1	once	CASSGLIPEQFF	TGTGCCAGCAGCGGACTGATTCCTGAGCAGTTCTTC
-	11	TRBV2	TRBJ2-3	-	CASTLIDTQYF	TGTGCCAGCACACTAATAGATACGCAGTATTTT
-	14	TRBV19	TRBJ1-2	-	CASSMQQSFYGYTF	TGTGCCAGTAGTATGCAACAGAGTTTCTATGGCTACACCTTC
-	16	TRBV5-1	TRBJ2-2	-	CASSSLHSSGTGELFF	TGCGCCAGCAGCTCCCTACACAGTTCAGGCACCGGGGAGCTGTTTTTT